The clone carrying this T cell receptor (beta chain) was picked up one time. Its antigen is as yet unknown. This entry comes from a study of shared clonotypes between healthy human individuals. Study results and caveats: The diversity represented, both genetic and in exposure history, was limited by few donors. Sampling was confined to blood; repertoires within tissues likely differ.

Genomic DNA from unsorted samples was obtained from 70 million to 95 million PBMCs (per sample). Generated by immunoSEQ multiplex PCR, the TCRdb table keeps only in-frame clones and is missing some. The data show about 450,000 clones, roughly 78% seen once. Germline loops: CDR1 SGHVS, CDR2 FQNEAQ. V shed 3 bases and J shed 12 bases, with 9 bases lying between them. CDR3 length equals 11 residues. The TCR sequence derives from a woman aged 40 to 50 in good health. Some clones in this sample may be carry-over from other donors' samples. The V gene is TRBV7-8, the J gene TRBJ2-1, with D possibly called TRBD1 or TRBD2 (5 bases each). The source material was PBMCs. CDR3 coding DNA: TGTGCCAGCAGCTTCGCTGGGGGGCAGTTCTTC. Translating gives CASSFAGGQFF.